This T cell receptor beta chain was recovered during a study of T-cell memory formation after mild COVID-19. Overall study results and limits: The appearance of some responding clones in pre-infection memory suggested that cross-reactive memory joined. Among clones contracting day 15 to 85, CD4/CD8 was balanced, whereas later expanders leaned CD4+.

TCRdb redid the calling of the 5' RACE reads with MiXCR, one entry per CDR3 protein. In the table there are roughly 160,000 distinct CDR3 sequences, around 10% of which are singletons. From germline, CDR1 is DFQATT and CDR2 SNEGSKA (reference sequence). Trimming stripped 3 bases from V and 3 bases from J, with 16 bases between. The CDR3 is made up of 15 amino acids. In this sample, this clonotype turned up a few times. The antigen is not known. The specimen sequenced was PBMCs or a T cell subset sorted from them (not recorded which). This chain links TRBV20-1 with TRBJ2-3; D is perhaps TRBD2 (5 bases). This TCR was sampled from a man aged 18 to 30 who had mild COVID-19 (a few samples of this study predate the infection). Cell type and time point are not known. CDR3 loop: CSASPARGFTDTQYF. In DNA, the CDR3 is TGCAGTGCTAGCCCCGCTCGAGGGTTTACAGATACGCAGTATTTT.